The T cell receptor beta chain under discussion was sequenced for a study of glioma-infiltrating T cells. Study findings and constraints: Only very few CDR3 sequences appeared in both tissue and blood. Above-expected tissue-blood divergence occurred in all gliomas, most in low-grade ones.

Looked up from germline, CDR1 is SEHNR and CDR2 is FQNEAQ (reference sequence). This CDR3 contains 12 residues. This clonotype has a count of ten or more. As yet, its antigen is unknown. Amplification of TCR alpha and beta CDR3 regions from RNA used iRepertoire nested multiplex PCR. Tissue mRNA or PBMC total RNA, roughly 85-450 ng, went into one-step reverse transcription and amplification. TCRdb reprocessed the multiplex PCR reads with MiXCR, giving one entry per CDR3 protein. In the table there are over 80,000 distinct CDR3 sequences, approximately 42% of which are singletons. This TCR was sampled from a human donor with low-grade glioma or glioblastoma, undergoing nonglioma brain surgery, or in good health (not recorded which). The sequenced material came from glioma tissue, nonneoplastic brain tissue, or PBMCs (not recorded which). The chain couples TRBV7-9 to TRBJ2-4; D may be TRBD1 (5 bases). The J call may not be correct, given that the DNA end is closer to TRBJ2-5. In nucleotides, the CDR3 is TGTGCCAGCAGCTTAAACACAGGGACCCAGTACTTC. Protein: CASSLNTGTQYF.